These T cell receptor beta chains were read from a single sample in a study of blood T cell repertoires in COVID-19. Profiling relied on immunoSEQ multiplex PCR, and the TCRdb table lists in-frame clones only, not all of them. The repertoire has roughly 240,000 clones, roughly 88% of them found once; the top ten carry 2% to 2.5%. The sample taken for sequencing was peripheral blood. The receptor source for this set is a man between 35 and 55 years old who had recovered from COVID-19. Both conserved end residues are part of each CDR3. D genes are given only for firm matches. Clone sizes are given selectively: once, few, many, or a class where the clone is expanded.

size: .; length: 15; V: TRBV7-8; D: TRBD1; J: TRBJ1-4; CDR3: CASSPRTGANEKLFF; DNA: TGTGCCAGCAGCCCAAGGACAGGGGCGAATGAAAAACTGTTTTTT
size: .; length: 14; V: TRBV27; D: TRBD2; J: TRBJ2-1; CDR3: CASSWDYTYNEQFF; DNA: TGTGCCAGCAGTTGGGACTATACTTACAATGAGCAGTTCTTC
size: .; length: 17; V: TRBV12-5; D: TRBD1; J: TRBJ1-6; CDR3: CASGSHTGGRDNSPLHF; DNA: TGTGCTAGTGGTTCGCACACAGGGGGCAGGGATAATTCACCCCTCCACTTT
size: .; length: 14; V: TRBV30; D: .; J: TRBJ1-5; CDR3: CAWRGVGSNQPQHF; DNA: TGTGCCTGGAGGGGAGTGGGGAGCAATCAGCCCCAGCATTTT
size: .; length: 12; V: TRBV19; D: TRBD2; J: TRBJ2-7; CDR3: CAVGGRPYEQYF; DNA: TGCGCGGTGGGCGGGAGGCCCTACGAGCAGTACTTC
size: .; length: 15; V: TRBV7-9; D: .; J: TRBJ1-5; CDR3: CASSLGETGRRPQHF; DNA: TGTGCCAGCAGCTTAGGAGAGACAGGCAGACGGCCCCAGCATTTT
size: few; length: 13; V: TRBV11-2; D: .; J: TRBJ2-7; CDR3: CASRPGHSYEQYF; DNA: TGTGCCAGCAGACCGGGACACTCCTACGAGCAGTACTTC
size: .; length: 14; V: TRBV3-1/TRBV3-2; D: .; J: TRBJ2-5; CDR3: CASSLRTVQETQYF; DNA: TGTGCCAGCAGCCTTCGGACTGTACAAGAGACCCAGTACTTC
size: once; length: 17; V: TRBV5-1; D: TRBD2; J: TRBJ2-1; CDR3: CASSLVYRGSARGEQFF; DNA: TGCGCCAGCAGCTTGGTATATCGCGGGAGCGCCAGAGGTGAGCAGTTCTTC
size: .; length: 15; V: TRBV5-6; D: TRBD1; J: TRBJ1-2; CDR3: CASSFLPRTGYGYTF; DNA: TGTGCCAGCAGCTTTCTCCCCCGGACAGGCTATGGCTACACCTTC
size: .; length: 15; V: TRBV5-1; D: .; J: TRBJ2-3; CDR3: CASSLYATSTDTQYF; DNA: TGCGCCAGCAGCTTGTACGCAACTAGCACAGATACGCAGTATTTT
size: .; length: 14; V: TRBV29-1; D: TRBD1; J: TRBJ2-7; CDR3: CSVGGQGAPYEQYF; DNA: TGCAGCGTTGGGGGACAGGGGGCGCCGTACGAGCAGTACTTC
size: .; length: 15; V: TRBV6-2/TRBV6-3; D: TRBD2; J: TRBJ2-5; CDR3: CASSYSSLAGPTQYF; DNA: TGTGCCAGCAGTTACTCGAGCCTAGCGGGGCCCACTCAGTACTTC
size: .; length: 14; V: TRBV18; D: .; J: TRBJ2-1; CDR3: CASSPRSSYNEQFF; DNA: TGTGCCAGCTCACCTAGGAGCTCCTACAATGAGCAGTTCTTC
size: .; length: 15; V: TRBV5-4; D: TRBD1; J: TRBJ2-7; CDR3: CASIDEGAPPYEQYF; DNA: TGTGCCAGCATCGACGAGGGGGCGCCTCCCTACGAGCAGTACTTC
size: once; length: 14; V: TRBV4-1; D: TRBD1; J: TRBJ2-1; CDR3: CASSQGQGGVEQFF; DNA: TGCGCCAGCAGCCAGGGACAGGGAGGCGTTGAGCAGTTCTTC
size: once; length: 13; V: TRBV27; D: .; J: TRBJ2-7; CDR3: CASSLGQDYEQYF; DNA: TGTGCCAGCAGTTTAGGCCAGGACTACGAGCAGTACTTC
size: few; length: 15; V: TRBV27; D: TRBD1; J: TRBJ2-7; CDR3: CASSSPGQVTYEQYF; DNA: TGTGCCAGCAGTTCCCCGGGACAGGTAACTTACGAGCAGTACTTC
size: once; length: 14; V: TRBV5-6; D: TRBD1; J: TRBJ2-5; CDR3: CASSPDREQETQYF; DNA: TGTGCCAGCAGTCCGGACAGGGAACAAGAGACCCAGTACTTC
size: .; length: 13; V: TRBV5-1; D: .; J: TRBJ2-7; CDR3: CASRTESSYEQYF; DNA: TGCGCCAGCAGAACAGAAAGCTCCTACGAGCAGTACTTC
size: .; length: 16; V: TRBV18; D: TRBD2; J: TRBJ2-3; CDR3: CASSKTSGGGTDTQYF; DNA: TGTGCCAGCTCCAAAACTAGCGGGGGCGGCACAGATACGCAGTATTTT
size: .; length: 13; V: TRBV21-1; D: .; J: TRBJ2-3; CDR3: CASSKGERDTQYF; DNA: TGTGCCAGCAGCAAAGGAGAGAGAGATACGCAGTATTTT
size: .; length: 16; V: TRBV11-2; D: TRBD2; J: TRBJ2-1; CDR3: CASSLGAGLAGREQFF; DNA: TGTGCCAGCAGCTTAGGGGCGGGACTAGCGGGTCGTGAGCAGTTCTTC
size: .; length: 14; V: TRBV30; D: TRBD1; J: TRBJ1-2; CDR3: CAWSAPGTGGGYTF; DNA: TGTGCCTGGAGTGCGCCCGGGACAGGGGGCGGCTACACCTTC
size: .; length: 14; V: TRBV6-2/TRBV6-3; D: TRBD2; J: TRBJ2-7; CDR3: CASSSPGLAVGQYF; DNA: TGTGCCAGCAGTTCGCCGGGACTAGCGGTAGGGCAGTACTTC
size: .; length: 16; V: TRBV18; D: .; J: TRBJ1-4; CDR3: CASSPLDSPHPEKLFF; DNA: TGTGCCAGCTCACCACTGGACAGCCCCCACCCCGAAAAACTGTTTTTT